The rows below give T cell receptor beta chains drawn from one sample of a study of blood T cell repertoires in COVID-19. Assay used: immunoSEQ multiplex PCR; TCRdb lists only in-frame clones, some missing. The sample has about 140,000 clones; about 82% are singletons. The sample was peripheral blood. These receptors all come from a woman aged 55-69 years with acute or convalescent COVID-19. CDR3s include the opening cysteine and the closing phenylalanine or tryptophan. Fields, in order: V gene, D gene, J gene, clone size, CDR3 protein, CDR3 DNA. The D gene is left open where the match is weak. Clone size is not always given. Where it is, it says once, few, many or a class for expanded clones.

TRBV27	.	TRBJ2-1	.	CASSVDPSGSYNEQFF	TGTGCCAGCAGTGTCGACCCGTCGGGCTCCTACAATGAGCAGTTCTTC
TRBV11-3	.	TRBJ2-1	once	CASRKGGSYNEQFF	TGTGCCAGCAGAAAGGGGGGGTCCTACAATGAGCAGTTCTTC
TRBV29-1	.	TRBJ1-1	.	CSVAPRQNTEAFF	TGCAGCGTTGCCCCACGACAGAACACTGAAGCTTTCTTT
TRBV10-1	.	TRBJ2-2	.	CASSESIGDYTGELFF	TGCGCCAGCAGTGAGTCCATCGGAGATTACACCGGGGAGCTGTTTTTT
TRBV5-6	.	TRBJ2-7	once	CASSTGTLYEQYF	TGTGCCAGCAGCACTGGGACTCTCTACGAGCAGTACTTC
TRBV19	.	TRBJ1-5	.	CASSPVNSNQPQHF	TGTGCCAGTAGTCCTGTTAATAGCAATCAGCCCCAGCATTTT
TRBV5-1	.	TRBJ2-7	.	CASSALGGYEQYF	TGCGCCAGCAGCGCGTTAGGGGGATACGAGCAGTACTTC
TRBV28	TRBD1	TRBJ1-5	.	CASSLFDRESQPQHF	TGTGCCAGCAGTTTATTCGACAGGGAGTCCCAGCCCCAGCATTTT
TRBV6-5	TRBD1	TRBJ2-1	few	CASSPGGWFYNEQFF	TGTGCCAGCAGTCCAGGGGGCTGGTTCTACAATGAGCAGTTCTTC
TRBV28	.	TRBJ1-3	.	CASSLQGTGNTIYF	TGTGCCAGCAGTTTACAGGGAACTGGAAACACCATATATTTT
TRBV28	TRBD2	TRBJ2-7	.	CASSLGGGTYEQYF	TGTGCCAGCAGCCTGGGCGGGGGGACCTACGAGCAGTACTTC
TRBV6-2/TRBV6-3	.	TRBJ2-1	few	CASSYVGRRFTEQFF	TGTGCCAGCAGTTACGTGGGTAGGAGGTTCACTGAGCAGTTCTTC
TRBV19	TRBD1	TRBJ2-2	.	CASSIAGTANTGELFF	TGTGCCAGTAGTATAGCCGGGACAGCGAACACCGGGGAGCTGTTTTTT
TRBV11-3	TRBD1	TRBJ2-2	.	CASSGDRVTGELFF	TGTGCCAGCAGCGGGGACAGGGTAACCGGGGAGCTGTTTTTT
TRBV9	TRBD1	TRBJ2-2	.	CASSPRTGGNTGELFF	TGTGCCAGCAGCCCACGGACAGGGGGTAACACCGGGGAGCTGTTTTTT
TRBV7-2	.	TRBJ1-2	.	CASSVRGFYGYTF	TGTGCCAGCAGCGTAAGGGGGTTCTATGGCTACACCTTC
TRBV4-1	.	TRBJ2-2	.	CASSQDRRVSTGELFF	TGCGCCAGCAGCCAAGATCGGAGGGTCTCCACCGGGGAGCTGTTTTTT
TRBV11-2	TRBD2	TRBJ2-2	.	CASSPGGAGELFF	TGTGCCAGCAGCCCCGGGGGGGCCGGGGAGCTGTTTTTT
TRBV7-9	TRBD1	TRBJ1-6	.	CASSVLGTENSPLHF	TGTGCCAGCAGCGTATTAGGGACAGAAAATTCACCCCTCCACTTT
TRBV7-8	TRBD1	TRBJ1-5	.	CASSLGRTGGNQPQHF	TGTGCCAGCAGCCTGGGACGGACAGGAGGGAATCAGCCCCAGCATTTT
TRBV6-5	TRBD1	TRBJ1-1	.	CASSFAQTGVDFF	TGTGCCAGCAGTTTTGCTCAAACAGGGGTTGATTTCTTT
TRBV28	TRBD1	TRBJ2-2	.	CASIRQGAVGELFF	TGTGCCAGCATTCGGCAGGGGGCGGTCGGGGAGCTGTTTTTT
TRBV3-1/TRBV3-2	.	TRBJ2-4	.	CASSQAGDKNIQYF	TGTGCCAGCAGCCAAGCGGGGGACAAAAACATTCAGTACTTC
TRBV29-1	.	TRBJ2-5	.	CSVHRTGFQETQYF	TGCAGCGTCCATCGAACAGGGTTTCAAGAGACCCAGTACTTC